The sequence of this TCR beta chain was determined in a study of shared clonotypes between healthy human individuals. Concerning this clone itself: Compared with germline, one end of the junction differs, possibly owing to a read error.

Here immunoSEQ multiplex PCR was the method, and the copy in TCRdb shows in-frame clones only, minus some. This sample has 2 million to 3 million clones, with 90% to 95% found just once. This receptor was identified in a man between 18 and 35 years old in good health. The sequenced sample was naive CD4+ T cells sorted from blood. Noted subset: CD45RA+ positively selected.

CDR3 in amino acids: CVSSSRGLASDTQYF. The CDR3 DNA sequence: TGTGTCAGCAGCTCACGGGGACTAGCAAGCGATACGCAGTATTTT. The V and J genes are TRBV7-2 and TRBJ2-3; 9 bases line up with TRBD2. The CDR3 is made up of 15 amino acids. The germline V gene encodes CDR1 SGHTA and CDR2 FQGNSA.